Reported below is one T cell receptor beta chain. Its target is unknown. The sample belongs to a study of T cells after posttransplantation cyclophosphamide. Findings of the study overall: Donor-recipient repertoire similarity was low at 1-2 months, rising over year one.

TCRdb keeps only in-frame clones here, not all; method: immunoSEQ multiplex PCR. The sample has roughly 23,000 clones, around 92% seen once. The CDR3 runs 14 residues. V shed 7 bases and J 4 bases; nucleotides not matched to a gene: 5. The germline gives CDR1 MGHDK, CDR2 SYGVNS. Controls had myeloablative marrow grafts with methotrexate and calcineurin inhibitor, sampled at 1 year. Here the sequenced sample was PBMCs, taken after an allogeneic stem cell transplant with a calcineurin inhibitor and methotrexate. This TCR derives from a female patient in her forties or fifties who received an allogeneic stem cell transplant from an unrelated donor, was CMV-positive, and had chronic GVHD only. A subset of T cells may come from the graft donor. The chain links TRBV25-1 to TRBJ2-3; 10 bases line up with TRBD2. This CDR3 is CASNLAGVSDTQYF. In DNA, the CDR3 is TGTGCCAGCAACCTAGCGGGAGTTTCAGATACGCAGTATTTT. Filled out from reference TRBV25-1 and TRBJ2-3, the complete variable domain reads EADIYQTPRYLVIGTGKKITLECSQTMGHDKMYWYQQDPGMELHLIHYSYGVNSTEKGDLSSESTVSRIRTEHFPLTLESARPSHTSQYLCASNLAGVSDTQYFGPGTRLTVL.